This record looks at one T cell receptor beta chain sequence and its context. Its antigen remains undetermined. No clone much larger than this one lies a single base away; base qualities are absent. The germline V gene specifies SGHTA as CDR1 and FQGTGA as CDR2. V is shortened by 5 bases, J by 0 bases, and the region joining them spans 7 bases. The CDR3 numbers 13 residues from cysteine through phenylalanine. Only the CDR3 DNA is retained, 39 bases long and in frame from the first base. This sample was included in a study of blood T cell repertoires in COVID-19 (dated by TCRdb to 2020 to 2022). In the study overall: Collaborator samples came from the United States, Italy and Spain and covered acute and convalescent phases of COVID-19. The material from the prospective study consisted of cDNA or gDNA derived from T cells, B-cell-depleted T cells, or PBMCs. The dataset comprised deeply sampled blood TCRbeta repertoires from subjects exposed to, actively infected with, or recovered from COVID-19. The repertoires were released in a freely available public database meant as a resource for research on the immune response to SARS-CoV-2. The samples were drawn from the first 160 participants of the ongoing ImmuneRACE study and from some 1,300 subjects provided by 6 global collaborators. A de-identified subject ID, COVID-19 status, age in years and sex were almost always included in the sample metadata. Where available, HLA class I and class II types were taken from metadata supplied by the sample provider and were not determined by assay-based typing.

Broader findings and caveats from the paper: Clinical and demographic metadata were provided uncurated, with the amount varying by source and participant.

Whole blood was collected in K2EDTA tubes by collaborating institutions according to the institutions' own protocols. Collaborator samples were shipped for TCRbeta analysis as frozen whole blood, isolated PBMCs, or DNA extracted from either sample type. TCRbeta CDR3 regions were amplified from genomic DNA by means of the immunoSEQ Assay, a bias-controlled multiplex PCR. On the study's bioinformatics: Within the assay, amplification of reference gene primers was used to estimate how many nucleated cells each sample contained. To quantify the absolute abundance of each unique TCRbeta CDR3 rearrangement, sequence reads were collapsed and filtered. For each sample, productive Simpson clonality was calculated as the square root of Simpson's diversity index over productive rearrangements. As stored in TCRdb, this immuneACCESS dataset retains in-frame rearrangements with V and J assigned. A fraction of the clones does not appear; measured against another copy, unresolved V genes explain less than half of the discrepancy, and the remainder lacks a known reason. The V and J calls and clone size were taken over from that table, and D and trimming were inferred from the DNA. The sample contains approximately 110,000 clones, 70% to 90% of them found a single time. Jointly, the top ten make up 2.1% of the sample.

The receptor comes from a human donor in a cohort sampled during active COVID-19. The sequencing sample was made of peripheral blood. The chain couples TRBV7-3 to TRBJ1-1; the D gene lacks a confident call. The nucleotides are TGTGCCAGCAGCCGAGGGTTGAACACTGAAGCTTTCTTT. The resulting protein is CASSRGLNTEAFF.